The 2 T cell receptor beta chains given below trace back to one sample, sequenced in a study of T cells in localized non-small cell lung cancer. Profiled with immunoSEQ multiplex PCR; TCRdb holds only in-frame clones, not every one. The sample yields 72,000 or so clones, just under 85% seen once. This specimen was peripheral blood, taken before any cancer treatment. All receptors come from a female donor of 60 years or more with stage I lung adenocarcinoma.

The chain joins TRBV19 to TRBJ2-3; 12 bases line up with TRBD2. The length of the CDR3 is 17 residues. V trimming: 6 bases; J trimming: 2 bases; junction bases outside the gene matches: 9. In germline, CDR1 is LNHDA, CDR2 SQIVND (reference sequence). CDR3 sequence (DNA): TGTGCCAGTAGACCCCGGACTAGCGGGGAGTACACAGATACGCAGTATTTT. Amino acids: CASRPRTSGEYTDTQYF.

The chain joins TRBV5-1 to TRBJ1-3; TRBD1 might be the D (5 bases). CDR1 and CDR2 (germline): SGHRS, YFSETQ. The CDR3 is 17 amino acids. The V and J ends lost 0 bases and 0 bases respectively, with 13 bases between them. The CDR3 DNA sequence: TGCGCCAGCAGCTTGGGGGACGGACTGAGCTCTGGAAACACCATATATTTT. This encodes CASSLGDGLSSGNTIYF.